Following are 9 T cell receptor beta chains from one sample sequenced in a study (dated by TCRdb to between 2014 and 2016). Libraries were constructed by 5' RACE. Instrument on record: Illumina MiSeq. TCRdb reworked the public reads: Q25 trimming with fastp, MiXCR clone assembly, productive beta chains retained. Merged by CDR3 protein, the rows form single entries marked with the most common genes and DNA. This sample comprises around 11,000 distinct CDR3 sequences, 40% to 55% of them detected only once. The ten most abundant clones make up about an eighth of the sample. The sequenced sample was tumor-infiltrating naive CD4+ T cells sorted from the breast tumor. The label giving this sample's cell subset or site can be read as: naive CD4+ T cells, CD4+CD45RA+CD25-. The origin of the receptors is a female donor with breast cancer.

This clonotype was counted a few times. The chain is built from TRBV12-3 or TRBV12-4 and TRBJ2-3, with no clear D. With 6 bases removed from V and 0 bases from J, the gap between germline ends came to 13 bases. There are 15 residues in the CDR3. The CDR3 region is CASRKGPASTDTQYF. In nucleotides, the CDR3 is TGTGCCAGCAGAAAGGGCCCGGCTAGCACAGATACGCAGTATTTT.

This sequence joins TRBV5-1 and TRBJ2-1, with 7 positions matching TRBD2. The length of the CDR3 is 16 residues. Trimming at V came to 7 bases and at J to 4 bases, leaving 14 bases not matched to a gene. Germline CDR1 and CDR2: SGHRS and YFSETQ. CDR3 in amino acids: CASGRGGPNTYNEQFF. For the CDR3, the DNA is TGCGCCAGCGGGAGGGGAGGGCCGAACACTTACAATGAGCAGTTCTTC.

This clonotype was found a few times. The chain has TRBV5-1 and TRBJ1-3, with no clear D. The germline V gene has CDR1 SGHRS and CDR2 YFSETQ. V shed 7 bases and J shed 0 bases, with 2 bases lying between them. The CDR3 has 11 residues. Here the CDR3 DNA reads TGCGCCAGCTCCTCTGGAAACACCATATATTTT. Protein sequence: CASSSGNTIYF.

This chain uses TRBV6-6 with TRBJ2-1; the D gene is possibly TRBD2 (6 bases). Germline V gives CDR1 MNHNY, CDR2 SVGAGI (reference sequence). V was cut by 6 bases and J by 5 bases, with 20 bases left in between. The CDR3 length is 16 residues. The CDR3 protein is CASSRSSAGKNNEQFF. The CDR3 DNA is TGTGCCAGCAGCCGCAGCTCAGCGGGCAAGAACAATGAGCAGTTCTTC.

A remark on this clonotype: Sequence at one end of the junction differs from germline and may be a read error. The rearrangement joins TRBV5-1 to TRBJ1-4; perhaps TRBD1 as D (5 bases). This CDR3 contains 14 residues. Germline loops: CDR1 SGHRS, CDR2 YFSETQ. The DNA for the CDR3 is TGTGCCAGCTGGGAGAGGGGTCGGCATGAAAAACTGTTTTTT. Amino acid sequence: CASWERGRHEKLFF.

The chain uses TRBV20-1 and TRBJ1-1; D is ambiguous. Trimming took 4 bases from V and 11 from J, leaving 14 bases between them. CDR1 DFQATT and CDR2 SNEGSKA come from the germline V gene (reference sequence). This CDR3 spans 11 amino acids. The CDR3 spells CSAKTGFGAFF. The CDR3 nucleotides are TGCAGTGCTAAGACCGGATTCGGGGCTTTCTTT.

On this clonotype: An end of the junction differs from the germline gene, which may be a read error. The genes are TRBV10-3 and TRBJ1-6; TRBD1 matches at 7 bases. The CDR3 is made up of 15 amino acids. CDR1 and CDR2 (germline): ENHRY, SYGVKD. The CDR3 DNA follows: TGTGCCATCAGCGAGTGGGCAGGGGGTAATTCACCCCTCCACTTT. Amino acids: CAISEWAGGNSPLHF.

The genes are TRBV6-1 and TRBJ2-7; D not resolved. Germline V gene sequence: CDR1 MNHNS, CDR2 SASEGT. The V end was cut by 6 bases, the J end by 0 bases, with 21 bases between. The CDR3 extends over 17 amino acids. CDR3 protein: CASSRTPDRKSSYEQYF. The CDR3 nucleotides read TGTGCCAGCAGCAGGACCCCAGACCGAAAAAGCTCCTACGAGCAGTACTTC.

The chain couples TRBV5-1 to TRBJ2-1; D unclear. V lost 0 bases, J lost 9 bases, and 7 bases lay in between. This CDR3 spans 12 amino acids. CDR1 and CDR2 from the germline V gene are SGHRS and YFSETQ. This chain's CDR3 is CASSLDGAEQFF. CDR3 nucleotides: TGCGCCAGCAGCTTGGATGGAGCTGAGCAGTTCTTC.